The 22 T cell receptor beta chains given below trace back to one sample, sequenced in a study of neurological immune-mediated disorders. TCRdb processed the 5' RACE reads anew with MiXCR; each CDR3 protein has one entry. The profile shows 84,000 or so distinct CDR3 sequences, about 13% of them singletons. This sample's time point: longitudinal time-point 2. The specimen sequenced was PBMCs. These receptors all stem from a female donor with HTLV-1-associated myelopathy (HAM/TSP).

This clonotype has a count of ten or more. V gene TRBV4-1 combines with J gene TRBJ2-7; the D gene could be TRBD1 or TRBD2 (5 bases each). V was cut by 8 bases and J by 0 bases, with 14 bases left in between. There are 14 residues in the CDR3. Germline V gives CDR1 MGHRA, CDR2 YSYEKL. CDR3 DNA: TGCGCCAGCTCAGCCCCAGGGAGCTCCTACGAGCAGTACTTC. Its translation is CASSAPGSSYEQYF.

The table lists this clonotype with many counts. V is TRBV5-1 and J is TRBJ2-3; 7 nucleotides align to TRBD1. The CDR3 is 14 residues long. Germline V gene sequence: CDR1 SGHRS, CDR2 YFSETQ. V lost 5 bases to trimming and J lost 2 bases; unmatched junction nucleotides: 5. The CDR3 bases are TGCGCCAGCAGTTTTCAGGGGGTCACAGATACGCAGTATTTT. It encodes CASSFQGVTDTQYF.

The rearrangement uses TRBV27 and TRBJ2-1; 9 nucleotides align to TRBD1. The V and J ends lost 2 bases and 1 base, in that order; junction bases with no gene match: 6. The germline gives CDR1 MNHEY, CDR2 SMNVEV (reference sequence). This CDR3 comprises 17 residues. Here the CDR3 reads CASSLSRDRVSYNEQFF. The CDR3 DNA sequence: TGTGCCAGCAGTTTAAGCCGGGACAGGGTTTCCTACAATGAGCAGTTCTTC.

This clonotype has ten or more counts. The chain carries TRBV5-1 and TRBJ2-3, with D possibly being TRBD1 or TRBD2 (5 bases each). Germline lookup yields CDR1 SGHRS and CDR2 YFSETQ. The ends were cut back, 0 bases at V and 3 bases at J, with 14 bases in the middle. This CDR3 is built from 16 residues. In DNA, the CDR3 is TGCGCCAGCAGCTTGGCAAGTATCGGGGCGACAGATACGCAGTATTTT. The encoded protein is CASSLASIGATDTQYF. Using reference TRBV5-1 and TRBJ2-3 for the parts outside the CDR3, the full variable domain is KAGVTQTPRYLIKTRGQQVTLSCSPISGHRSVSWYQQTPGQGLQFLFEYFSETQRNKGNFPGRFSGRQFSNSRSEMNVSTLELGDSALYLCASSLASIGATDTQYFGPGTRLTVL.

This clonotype has more than one count but fewer than ten. V usage is TRBV6-5 and J usage is TRBJ2-7, with TRBD1 matching 7 bases. This CDR3 comprises 14 residues. Unmatched junction bases numbered 4, after V lost 5 bases and J lost 0 bases. Germline CDR1 reads MNHEY; CDR2 reads SVGAGI. CDR3 amino acids: CASSRQGTSYEQYF. CDR3 DNA sequence: TGTGCCAGCAGTCGACAGGGAACCTCCTACGAGCAGTACTTC.

The sample holds many counts of this clonotype. The chain recombines TRBV30 with TRBJ2-3; the D is unclear. Deletions cut 2 bases from V and 2 bases from J, with 2 bases between. The CDR3 consists of 11 residues. CDR1 is GTSNPN, CDR2 SVGIG, per germline (reference sequence). This chain's CDR3 is CAWSLTDTQYF. CDR3 DNA sequence: TGTGCCTGGAGTCTCACAGATACGCAGTATTTT. Drawing the rest from reference TRBV30 and TRBJ2-3, the complete variable domain is SQTIHQWPATLVQPVGSPLSLECTVEGTSNPNLYWYRQAAGRGLQLLFYSVGIGQISSEVPQNLSASRPQDRQFILSSKKLLLSDSGFYLCAWSLTDTQYFGPGTRLTVL.

This clonotype appeared many times. The J gene is TRBJ2-4, the V gene TRBV28; 9 bases align to TRBD1. Per the germline V gene, CDR1 is MDHEN and CDR2 is SYDVKM. The CDR3 spans 13 residues. The V gene end was trimmed by 4 bases and the J gene end by 10 bases; junction bases not matched to a gene: 5. The CDR3 protein is CASSSGQGRIQYF. In nucleotides, the CDR3 is TGTGCCAGCAGTTCCGGACAGGGGAGAATTCAGTACTTC.

This clonotype was detected a few times. This chain uses TRBV7-9 with TRBJ2-3; TRBD1 aligns across 8 bases. V lost 4 bases, J lost 2 bases, and 8 bases stayed unmatched. The germline gives CDR1 SEHNR, CDR2 FQNEAQ (reference sequence). This CDR3 is built from 16 residues. CDR3 DNA: TGTGCCAGCAGCTCAGACAGGGGTCCATACACAGATACGCAGTATTTT. It encodes CASSSDRGPYTDTQYF.

In the case of this clonotype: Possible read error: a much larger clone is one base away. The rearrangement joins TRBV20-1 to TRBJ2-7; D not resolved. Trimming took off 6 bases at V and 4 bases at J, with 22 bases between the two ends. This CDR3 is 15 amino acids long. CDR1 is DFQATT, CDR2 SNEGSKA, per germline (reference sequence). The CDR3 spells CSAPPADPHQYEQYF. The DNA of the CDR3 is TGCAGTGCCCCCCCGGCAGATCCACACCAATACGAGCAGTACTTC.

In the case of this clonotype: This may stem from a read error, because a much larger clone lies one nucleotide away. This sequence joins TRBV28 and TRBJ2-1, with D unresolved. V was cut by 9 bases and J by 9 bases, with 15 bases left in between. This CDR3 region has 12 residues. CDR1 and CDR2 from the germline V gene are MDHEN and SYDVKM. CDR3 sequence reads: CASRRLPSEQFF. The DNA for the CDR3 is TGTGCCAGTAGACGGCTCCCATCTGAGCAGTTCTTC.

This clonotype was found many times. The CDR3 coding sequence is TGCGCCAGCAGCCCCCAGGGGAGCTTCTACGAGCAGTACTTC. Amino acid sequence: CASSPQGSFYEQYF. The chain is built from TRBV5-1 and TRBJ2-7, with a possible D match to TRBD1 (6 bases). Trimming pared 4 bases from V and 3 bases from J, leaving 14 bases between. This CDR3 comprises 14 residues. The germline gives CDR1 SGHRS, CDR2 YFSETQ.

This clonotype was seen repeatedly, ten times or more. The chain joins TRBV20-1 to TRBJ1-5; D might be TRBD1 (6 bases). The CDR3 length is 15 residues. In germline, CDR1 is DFQATT, CDR2 SNEGSKA (reference sequence). V lost 6 bases to trimming and J lost 4 bases, with 19 bases between them. DNA of the CDR3: TGCAGTGCGCATGATGCGTGGGGGGCAAATCAGCCCCAGCATTTT. It translates to CSAHDAWGANQPQHF.

This clonotype was picked up a small number of times. The chain couples TRBV7-9 to TRBJ2-2; 9 nucleotides agree with TRBD1. The CDR3 extends over 13 amino acids. V shed 8 bases and J 4 bases; nucleotides not matched to a gene: 2. Germline assignment: CDR1 SEHNR and CDR2 FQNEAQ (reference sequence). The CDR3 sequence: CASGTGRTGELFF. The CDR3 DNA reads as TGTGCCAGCGGGACAGGGCGCACCGGGGAGCTGTTTTTT.

There are many counts of this clonotype. This CDR3 is CASSQVGGDEQFF. CDR3 DNA: TGTGCCAGCAGCCAAGTAGGAGGGGACGAGCAGTTCTTC. The chain combines TRBV4-2 with TRBJ2-1; maybe TRBD2 (6 bases). The germline gives CDR1 LGHNA, CDR2 YNFKEQ. V lost 1 base, J lost 10 bases, and 11 bases lay in between. The CDR3 is made up of 13 amino acids.

This clonotype occurred many times. V and J are TRBV4-2 and TRBJ2-3; D is unclear. V lost 0 bases to trimming and J lost 0 bases, with 16 bases between them. The CDR3 runs to 18 residues. Germline CDR1 reads LGHNA; CDR2 reads YNFKEQ. The CDR3 DNA follows: TGTGCCAGCAGCCAAGACCTATGGGCCGATGCTAGCACAGATACGCAGTATTTT. Translating it yields CASSQDLWADASTDTQYF.

This clonotype occurred many times. This chain joins TRBV4-2 and TRBJ2-7, with D maybe TRBD1 (6 bases). V was shortened by 3 bases and J by 0 bases, with 9 bases between the two germline ends. Germline V gene sequence: CDR1 LGHNA, CDR2 YNFKEQ. The CDR3 covers 14 residues. For the CDR3, the DNA is TGTGCCAGCAGCCAGACAGGCGGCTCCTACGAGCAGTACTTC. It codes for CASSQTGGSYEQYF.

This clonotype was counted many times. The chain couples TRBV15 to TRBJ1-1; no clear D. The germline gives CDR1 LNHNV, CDR2 YYDKDF (reference sequence). The CDR3 has 13 amino acids. Trimming removed 0 bases from V and 1 base from J, with 3 bases in between. Written as DNA, the CDR3 is TGTGCCACCAGCAGAGATCCGAACACTGAAGCTTTCTTT. It is translated as CATSRDPNTEAFF.

In this sample, this clonotype turned up many times. The chain is built from TRBV7-8 and TRBJ2-2; the match to TRBD2 covers 8 bases. The CDR3 covers 16 residues. Per germline, CDR1 SGHVS and CDR2 FQNEAQ. V was pared by 5 bases and J by 4 bases, with 9 bases of the junction left unmatched. The CDR3 DNA sequence: TGTGCCAGCAGCCACTTTAGCGGGGTAGTCACCGGGGAGCTGTTTTTT. Translation: CASSHFSGVVTGELFF. The variable domain in full, completed from reference TRBV7-8 and TRBJ2-2, reads GAGVSQSPRYKVAKRGQDVALRCDPISGHVSLFWYQQALGQGPEFLTYFQNEAQLDKSGLPSDRFFAERPEGSVSTLKIQRTQQEDSAVYLCASSHFSGVVTGELFFGEGSRLTVL.

This clonotype was recorded at least ten times. A read error may explain this, as a much larger clone is one base away. This chain links TRBV5-5 with TRBJ2-1; 7 positions agree with TRBD1. Germline V gene sequence: CDR1 SGHKS, CDR2 YYEKEE (reference sequence). J was trimmed by 3 bases and V by 3 bases; bases with no gene match: 9. CDR3 length: 16 residues. This CDR3 reads CASSSTTGVCYNEQFF. CDR3 nucleotide sequence: TGTGCCAGCAGCTCGACTACAGGGGTGTGCTACAATGAGCAGTTCTTC.

This clonotype was detected many times. CDR3 loop: CASSLAEGWSGYTF. As DNA, the CDR3 is TGTGCCAGCAGCTTGGCTGAGGGGTGGAGTGGCTACACCTTC. The chain has TRBV5-4 and TRBJ1-2; maybe TRBD1 (5 bases). This CDR3 is 14 amino acids long. From germline, CDR1 is SGHNT and CDR2 YYREEE (reference sequence). Trimming took 0 bases from V and 7 from J, leaving 13 bases between them.

The table lists this clonotype with many counts. The J gene is TRBJ2-1, the V gene TRBV12-3 or TRBV12-4, with 9 bases lining up with TRBD1. The V gene end was trimmed by 7 bases and the J gene end by 2 bases; junction bases not matched to a gene: 6. CDR3 length equals 15 residues. The CDR3 region has the DNA TGTGCCAGCAACCCCGGACAGGGGACCTACAATGAGCAGTTCTTC. It codes for CASNPGQGTYNEQFF.

The sample holds one count of this clonotype. A much larger clone is a single base away; this may be a read error. This rearrangement joins TRBV3-1 to TRBJ2-5; 10 nucleotides align to TRBD1. Germline assignment: CDR1 LGHDT and CDR2 YNNKEL (reference sequence). This CDR3 is built from 18 residues. CDR3 coding DNA: TGTGCCAGCAGCCGAACCCGGTCGGACAGGGGGTTTGCAGAGACCCATTACTTC. This sequence encodes CASSRTRSDRGFAETHYF.